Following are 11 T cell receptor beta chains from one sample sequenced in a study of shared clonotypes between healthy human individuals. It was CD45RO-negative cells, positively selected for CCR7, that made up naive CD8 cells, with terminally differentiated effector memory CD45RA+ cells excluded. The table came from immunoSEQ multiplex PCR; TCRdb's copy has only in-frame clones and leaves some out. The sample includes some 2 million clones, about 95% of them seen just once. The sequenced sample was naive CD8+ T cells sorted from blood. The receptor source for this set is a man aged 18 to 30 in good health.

The CDR3 loop is CASSLSAKSYEQYF. Written as DNA, the CDR3 is TGTGCCAGCAGTTTATCTGCCAAATCCTACGAGCAGTACTTC. V gene TRBV27 combines with J gene TRBJ2-7; D unclear. There are 14 residues in the CDR3. Germline V CDR1 and CDR2: MNHEY, SMNVEV (reference sequence). Trimming took off 0 bases at V and 1 base at J, with 7 bases between the two ends.

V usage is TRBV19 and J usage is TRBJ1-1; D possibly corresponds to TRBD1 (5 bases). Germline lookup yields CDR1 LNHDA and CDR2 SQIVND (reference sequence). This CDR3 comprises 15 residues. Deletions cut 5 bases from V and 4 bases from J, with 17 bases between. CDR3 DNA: TGTGCCAGTAGTGGACTATCGACAGTAGGCACTGAAGCTTTCTTT. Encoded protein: CASSGLSTVGTEAFF. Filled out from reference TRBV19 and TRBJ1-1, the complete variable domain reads DGGITQSPKYLFRKEGQNVTLSCEQNLNHDAMYWYRQDPGQGLRLIYYSQIVNDFQKGDIAEGYSVSREKKESFPLTVTSAQKNPTAFYLCASSGLSTVGTEAFFGQGTRLTVV.

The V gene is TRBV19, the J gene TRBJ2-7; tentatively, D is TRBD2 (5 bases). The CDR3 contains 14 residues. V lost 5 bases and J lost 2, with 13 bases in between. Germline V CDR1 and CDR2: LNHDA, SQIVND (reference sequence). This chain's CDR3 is CASSYRAGAYEQYF. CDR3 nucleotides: TGTGCCAGTAGTTATCGGGCGGGCGCCTACGAGCAGTACTTC.

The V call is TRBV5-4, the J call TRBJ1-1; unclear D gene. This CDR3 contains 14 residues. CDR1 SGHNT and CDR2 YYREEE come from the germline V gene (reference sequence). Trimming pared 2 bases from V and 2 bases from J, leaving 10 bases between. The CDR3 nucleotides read TGTGCCAGCAGCTTTCTCGGGGTTAACACTGAAGCTTTCTTT. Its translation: CASSFLGVNTEAFF.

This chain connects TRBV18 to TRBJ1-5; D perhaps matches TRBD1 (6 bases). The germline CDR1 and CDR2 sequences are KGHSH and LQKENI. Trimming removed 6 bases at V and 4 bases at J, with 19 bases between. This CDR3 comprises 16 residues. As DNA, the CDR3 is TGTGCCAGCTCCCCAACCCCGGGACAACAAAATCAGCCCCAGCATTTT. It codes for CASSPTPGQQNQPQHF.

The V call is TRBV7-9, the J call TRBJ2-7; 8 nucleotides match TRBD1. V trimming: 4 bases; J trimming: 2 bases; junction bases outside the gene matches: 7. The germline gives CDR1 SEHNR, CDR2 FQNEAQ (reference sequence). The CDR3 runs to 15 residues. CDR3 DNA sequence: TGTGCCAGCAGCTGGAAGGACAGGGACCCCTACGAGCAGTACTTC. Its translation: CASSWKDRDPYEQYF.

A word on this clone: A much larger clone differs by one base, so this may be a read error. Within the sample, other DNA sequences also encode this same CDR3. CDR3 nucleotide sequence: TGTGCCAGCAGCGTAGGAGGGGCAACCTACGAGCAGTACTTC. It translates to CASSVGGATYEQYF. This chain uses TRBV9 with TRBJ2-7; either TRBD1 or TRBD2 may supply D (5 bases each). Germline V gives CDR1 SGDLS, CDR2 YYNGEE. The germline V and J ends were trimmed by 0 bases and 2 bases, with 9 bases remaining between them. The length of the CDR3 is 14 residues.

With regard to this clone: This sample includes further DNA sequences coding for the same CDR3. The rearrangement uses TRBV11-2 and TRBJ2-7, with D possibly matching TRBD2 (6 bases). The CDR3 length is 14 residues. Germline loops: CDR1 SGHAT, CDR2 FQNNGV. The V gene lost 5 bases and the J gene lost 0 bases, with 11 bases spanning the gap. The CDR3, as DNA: TGTGCCAGCAGCCCCGGGGGAAGCTCCTACGAGCAGTACTTC. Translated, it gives CASSPGGSSYEQYF.

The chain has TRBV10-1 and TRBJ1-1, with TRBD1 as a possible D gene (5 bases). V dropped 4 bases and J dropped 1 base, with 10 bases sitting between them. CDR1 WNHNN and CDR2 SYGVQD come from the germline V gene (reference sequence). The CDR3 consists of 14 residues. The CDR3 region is CASSGLGANTEAFF. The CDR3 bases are TGCGCCAGCAGTGGTTTAGGGGCGAACACTGAAGCTTTCTTT.

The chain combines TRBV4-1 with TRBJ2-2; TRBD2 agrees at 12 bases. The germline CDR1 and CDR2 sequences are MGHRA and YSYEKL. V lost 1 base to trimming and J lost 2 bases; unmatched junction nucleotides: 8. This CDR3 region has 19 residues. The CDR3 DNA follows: TGCGCCAGCAGCCAAGGGACTAGCGGGGCCTTATTTAACACCGGGGAGCTGTTTTTT. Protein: CASSQGTSGALFNTGELFF.

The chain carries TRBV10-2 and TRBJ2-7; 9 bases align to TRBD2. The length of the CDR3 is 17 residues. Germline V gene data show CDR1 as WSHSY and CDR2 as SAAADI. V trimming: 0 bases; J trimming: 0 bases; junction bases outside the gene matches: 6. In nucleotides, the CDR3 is TGCGCCAGCAGTGAGTCCGCGGGTAGCGGGAGCTCCTACGAGCAGTACTTC. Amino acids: CASSESAGSGSSYEQYF.